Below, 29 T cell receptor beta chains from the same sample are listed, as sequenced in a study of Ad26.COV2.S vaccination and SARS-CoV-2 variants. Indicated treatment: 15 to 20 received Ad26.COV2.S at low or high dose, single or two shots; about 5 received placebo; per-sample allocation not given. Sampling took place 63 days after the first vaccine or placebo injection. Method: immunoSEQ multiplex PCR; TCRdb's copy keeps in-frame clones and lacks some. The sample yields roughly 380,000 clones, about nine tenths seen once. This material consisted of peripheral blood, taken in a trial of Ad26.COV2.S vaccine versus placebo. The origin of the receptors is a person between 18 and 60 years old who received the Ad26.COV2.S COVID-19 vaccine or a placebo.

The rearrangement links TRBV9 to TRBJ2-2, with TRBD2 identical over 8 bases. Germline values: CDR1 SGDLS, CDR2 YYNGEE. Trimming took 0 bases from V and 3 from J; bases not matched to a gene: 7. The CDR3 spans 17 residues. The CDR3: CASSVDSGDWDTGELFF. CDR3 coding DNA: TGTGCCAGCAGCGTAGATAGCGGGGATTGGGACACCGGGGAGCTGTTTTTT.

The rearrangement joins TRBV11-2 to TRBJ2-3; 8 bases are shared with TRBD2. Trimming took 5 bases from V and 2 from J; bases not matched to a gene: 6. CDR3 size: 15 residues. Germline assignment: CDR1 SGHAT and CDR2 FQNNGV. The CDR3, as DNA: TGTGCCAGCAGCACGACTAGCGAGGTCACAGATACGCAGTATTTT. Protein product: CASSTTSEVTDTQYF.

This CDR3 reads CASSLHRTVSEQYF. The CDR3 DNA sequence: TGTGCCAGCAGCTTACACCGGACAGTAAGCGAGCAGTACTTC. The genes are TRBV7-2 and TRBJ2-7; possibly TRBD1 for D (6 bases). The CDR3 loop spans 14 amino acids. The ends were cut back, 2 bases at V and 6 bases at J, with 14 bases in the middle. CDR1 is SGHTA and CDR2 is FQGNSA in the germline V gene.

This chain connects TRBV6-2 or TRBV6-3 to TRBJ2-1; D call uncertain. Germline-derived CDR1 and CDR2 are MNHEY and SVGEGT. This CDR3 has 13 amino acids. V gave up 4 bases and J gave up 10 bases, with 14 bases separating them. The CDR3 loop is CASSFPSRPEQFF. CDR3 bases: TGTGCCAGCAGTTTTCCCAGTCGACCCGAGCAGTTCTTC.

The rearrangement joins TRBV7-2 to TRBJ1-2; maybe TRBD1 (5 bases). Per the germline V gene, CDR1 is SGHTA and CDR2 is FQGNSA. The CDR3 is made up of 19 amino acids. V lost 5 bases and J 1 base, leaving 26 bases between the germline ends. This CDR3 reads CASSPKTLREGRFNYGYTF. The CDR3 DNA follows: TGTGCCAGCAGCCCTAAGACCCTCCGGGAGGGGAGATTTAACTATGGCTACACCTTC. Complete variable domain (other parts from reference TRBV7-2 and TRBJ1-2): GAGVSQSPSNKVTEKGKDVELRCDPISGHTALYWYRQSLGQGLEFLIYFQGNSAPDKSGLPSDRFSAERTGGSVSTLTIQRTQQEDSAVYLCASSPKTLREGRFNYGYTFGSGTRLTVV.

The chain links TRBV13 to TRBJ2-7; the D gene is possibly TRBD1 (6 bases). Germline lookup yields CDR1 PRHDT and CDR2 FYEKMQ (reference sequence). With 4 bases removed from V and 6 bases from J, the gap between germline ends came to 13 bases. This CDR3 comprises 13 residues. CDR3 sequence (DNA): TGTGCCAGCAGCTGGGACACCGGGGTCGAGCAGTACTTC. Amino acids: CASSWDTGVEQYF.

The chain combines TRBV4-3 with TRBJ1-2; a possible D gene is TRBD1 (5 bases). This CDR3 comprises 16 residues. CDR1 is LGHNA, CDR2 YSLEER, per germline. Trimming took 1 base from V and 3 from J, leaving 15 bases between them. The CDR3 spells CASSQVGGSWYYGYTF. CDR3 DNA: TGCGCCAGCAGCCAAGTCGGGGGGAGCTGGTACTATGGCTACACCTTC.

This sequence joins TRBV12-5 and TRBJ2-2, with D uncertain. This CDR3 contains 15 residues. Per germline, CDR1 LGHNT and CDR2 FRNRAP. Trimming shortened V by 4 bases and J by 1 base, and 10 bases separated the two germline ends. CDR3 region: CASGSLGGNTGELFF. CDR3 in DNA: TGTGCTAGTGGTTCCCTAGGTGGGAACACCGGGGAGCTGTTTTTT. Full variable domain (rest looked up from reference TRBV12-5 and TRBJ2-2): DARVTQTPRHKVTEMGQEVTMRCQPILGHNTVFWYRQTMMQGLELLAYFRNRAPLDDSGMPKDRFSAEMPDATLATLKIQPSEPRDSAVYFCASGSLGGNTGELFFGEGSRLTVL.

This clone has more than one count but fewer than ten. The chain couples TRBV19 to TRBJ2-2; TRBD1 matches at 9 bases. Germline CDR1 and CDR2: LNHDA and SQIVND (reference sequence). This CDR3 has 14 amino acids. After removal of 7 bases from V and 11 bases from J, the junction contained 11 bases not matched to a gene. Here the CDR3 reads CASIPGTGMGELFF. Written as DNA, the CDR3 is TGTGCCAGTATCCCGGGGACAGGGATGGGAGAGCTGTTTTTT.

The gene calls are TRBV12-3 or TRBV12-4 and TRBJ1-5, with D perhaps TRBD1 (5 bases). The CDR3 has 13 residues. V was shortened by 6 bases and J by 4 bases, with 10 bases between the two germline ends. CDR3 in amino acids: CASSRELNQPQHF. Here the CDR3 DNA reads TGTGCCAGCAGCAGGGAGTTGAATCAGCCCCAGCATTTT.

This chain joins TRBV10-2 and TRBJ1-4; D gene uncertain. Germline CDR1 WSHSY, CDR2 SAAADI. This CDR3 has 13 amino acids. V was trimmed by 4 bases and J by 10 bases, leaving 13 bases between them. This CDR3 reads CASSAEGSRKLFF. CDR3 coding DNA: TGCGCCAGCAGTGCGGAAGGGAGTCGAAAACTGTTTTTT.

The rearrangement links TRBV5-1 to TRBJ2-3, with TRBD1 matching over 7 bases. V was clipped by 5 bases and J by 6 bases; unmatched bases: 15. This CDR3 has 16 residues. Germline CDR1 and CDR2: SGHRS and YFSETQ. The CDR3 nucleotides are TGCGCCAGCAGACAGCGACGACAGGGCCAAGGGGATACGCAGTATTTT. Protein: CASRQRRQGQGDTQYF. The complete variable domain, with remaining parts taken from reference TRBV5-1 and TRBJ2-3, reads KAGVTQTPRYLIKTRGQQVTLSCSPISGHRSVSWYQQTPGQGLQFLFEYFSETQRNKGNFPGRFSGRQFSNSRSEMNVSTLELGDSALYLCASRQRRQGQGDTQYFGPGTRLTVL.

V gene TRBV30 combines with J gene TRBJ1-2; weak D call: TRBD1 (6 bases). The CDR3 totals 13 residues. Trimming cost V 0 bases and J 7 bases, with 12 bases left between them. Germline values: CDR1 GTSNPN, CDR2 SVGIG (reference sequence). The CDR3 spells CAWSVGGPRGYTF. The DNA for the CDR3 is TGTGCCTGGAGTGTAGGGGGGCCGCGTGGCTACACCTTC. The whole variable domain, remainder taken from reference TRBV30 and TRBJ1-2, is SQTIHQWPATLVQPVGSPLSLECTVEGTSNPNLYWYRQAAGRGLQLLFYSVGIGQISSEVPQNLSASRPQDRQFILSSKKLLLSDSGFYLCAWSVGGPRGYTFGSGTRLTVV.

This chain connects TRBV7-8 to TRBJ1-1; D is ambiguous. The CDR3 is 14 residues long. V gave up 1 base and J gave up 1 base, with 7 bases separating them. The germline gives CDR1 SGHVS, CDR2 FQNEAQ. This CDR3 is CASSLVAENTEAFF. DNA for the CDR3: TGTGCCAGCAGCTTAGTCGCAGAGAACACTGAAGCTTTCTTT.

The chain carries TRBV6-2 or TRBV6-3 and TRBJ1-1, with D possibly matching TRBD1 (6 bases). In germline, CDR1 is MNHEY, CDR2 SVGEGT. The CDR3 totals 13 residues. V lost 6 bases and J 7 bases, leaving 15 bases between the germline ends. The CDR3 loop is CASSNTGTLEAFF. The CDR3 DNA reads TGTGCCAGCAGCAATACAGGGACCCTTGAAGCTTTCTTT.

The CDR3 region has the DNA TGTGCCAGCAGTCTGAACGGACCTAACACCGGGGAGCTGTTTTTT. Translated, it gives CASSLNGPNTGELFF. This rearrangement joins TRBV2 to TRBJ2-2, with no clear D. Germline V gene data show CDR1 as SNHLY and CDR2 as FYNNEI. V lost 5 bases to trimming and J lost 2 bases, with 12 bases between them. The CDR3 is 15 residues long.

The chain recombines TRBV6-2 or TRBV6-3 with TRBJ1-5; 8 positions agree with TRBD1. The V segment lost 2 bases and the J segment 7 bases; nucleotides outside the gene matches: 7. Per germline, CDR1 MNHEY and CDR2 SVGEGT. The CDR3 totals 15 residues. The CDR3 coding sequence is TGTGCCAGCAGTTACGGGGCAGGGGGCATGCAGCCCCAGCATTTT. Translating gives CASSYGAGGMQPQHF.

As DNA, the CDR3 is TGTGCCAGCAGTGGAGGGCAGAACACTGAAGCTTTCTTT. Protein product: CASSGGQNTEAFF. The V call is TRBV25-1, the J call TRBJ1-1; unclear D gene. V was shortened by 4 bases and J by 1 base, with 7 bases between the two germline ends. The CDR3 is 13 amino acids. CDR1 is MGHDK, CDR2 SYGVNS, per germline.

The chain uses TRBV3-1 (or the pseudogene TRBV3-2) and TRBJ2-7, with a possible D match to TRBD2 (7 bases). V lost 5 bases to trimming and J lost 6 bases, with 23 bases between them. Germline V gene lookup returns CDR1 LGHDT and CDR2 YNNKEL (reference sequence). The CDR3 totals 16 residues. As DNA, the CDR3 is TGTGCCAGCAGCTTCAGGCCCGGGGGGCGTGGTGGCGAGCAGTACTTC. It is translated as CASSFRPGGRGGEQYF.

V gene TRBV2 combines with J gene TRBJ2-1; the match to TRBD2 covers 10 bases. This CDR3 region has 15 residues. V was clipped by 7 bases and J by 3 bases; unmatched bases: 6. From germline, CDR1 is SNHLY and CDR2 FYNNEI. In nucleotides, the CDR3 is TGTGCCAGCACTACCGGACTAGCGGACTACAATGAGCAGTTCTTC. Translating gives CASTTGLADYNEQFF.

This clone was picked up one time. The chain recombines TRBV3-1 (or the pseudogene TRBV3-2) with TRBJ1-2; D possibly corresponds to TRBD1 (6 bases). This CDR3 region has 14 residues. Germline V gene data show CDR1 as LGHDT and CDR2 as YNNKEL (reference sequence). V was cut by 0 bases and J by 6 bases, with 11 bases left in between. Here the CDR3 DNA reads TGTGCCAGCAGCCAAGAGACAGGAAGTAATGGCTACACCTTC. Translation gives CASSQETGSNGYTF.

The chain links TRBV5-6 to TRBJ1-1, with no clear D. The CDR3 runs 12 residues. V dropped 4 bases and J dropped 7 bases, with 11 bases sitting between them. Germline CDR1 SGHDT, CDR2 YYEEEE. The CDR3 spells CASSPDGFEAFF. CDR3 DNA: TGTGCCAGCAGCCCGGACGGCTTTGAAGCTTTCTTT. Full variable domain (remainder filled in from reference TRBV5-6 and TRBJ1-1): DAGVTQSPTHLIKTRGQQVTLRCSPKSGHDTVSWYQQALGQGPQFIFQYYEEEERQRGNFPDRFSGHQFPNYSSELNVNALLLGDSALYLCASSPDGFEAFFGQGTRLTVV.

The CDR3 reads CAISDLGGRDYGYTF. CDR3 sequence (DNA): TGTGCCATCAGTGACCTTGGGGGGAGGGACTATGGCTACACCTTC. The chain recombines TRBV10-3 with TRBJ1-2, with D maybe TRBD1 (5 bases). Germline assignment: CDR1 ENHRY and CDR2 SYGVKD. The V and J ends lost 3 bases and 3 bases respectively, with 14 bases between them. This CDR3 is 15 amino acids long.

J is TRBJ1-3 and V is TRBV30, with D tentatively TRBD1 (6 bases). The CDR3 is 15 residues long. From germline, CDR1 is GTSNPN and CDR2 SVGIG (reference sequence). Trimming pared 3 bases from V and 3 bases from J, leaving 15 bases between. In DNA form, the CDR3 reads TGTGCCTGGAGAAACACAGGGCCTGATGGAAACACCATATATTTT. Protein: CAWRNTGPDGNTIYF.

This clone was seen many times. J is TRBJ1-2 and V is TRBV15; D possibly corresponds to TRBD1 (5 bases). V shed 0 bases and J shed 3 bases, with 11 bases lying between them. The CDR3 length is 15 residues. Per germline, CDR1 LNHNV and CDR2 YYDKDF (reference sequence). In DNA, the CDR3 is TGTGCCACCAGCAGAGATCGAGGCAGGGACTATGGCTACACCTTC. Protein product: CATSRDRGRDYGYTF.

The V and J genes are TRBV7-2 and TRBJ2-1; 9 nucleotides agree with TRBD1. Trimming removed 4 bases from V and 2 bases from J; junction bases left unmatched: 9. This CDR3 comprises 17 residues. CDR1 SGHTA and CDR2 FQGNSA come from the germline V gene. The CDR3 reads CASSSPQTGGPYNEQFF. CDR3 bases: TGTGCCAGCAGCTCACCCCAAACAGGGGGCCCCTACAATGAGCAGTTCTTC.

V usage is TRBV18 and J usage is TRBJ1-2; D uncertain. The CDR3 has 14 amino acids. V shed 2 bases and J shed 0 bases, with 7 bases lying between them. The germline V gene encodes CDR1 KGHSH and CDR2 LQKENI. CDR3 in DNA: TGTGCCAGCTCACCAGGGGAATCTAACTATGGCTACACCTTC. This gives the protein CASSPGESNYGYTF. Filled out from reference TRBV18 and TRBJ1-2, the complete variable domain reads NAGVMQNPRHLVRRRGQEARLRCSPMKGHSHVYWYRQLPEEGLKFMVYLQKENIIDESGMPKERFSAEFPKEGPSILRIQQVVRGDSAAYFCASSPGESNYGYTFGSGTRLTVV.

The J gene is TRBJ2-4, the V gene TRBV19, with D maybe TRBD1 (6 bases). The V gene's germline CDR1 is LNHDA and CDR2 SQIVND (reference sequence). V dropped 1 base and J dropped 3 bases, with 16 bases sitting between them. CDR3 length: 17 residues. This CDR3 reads CASSIGAGARGKNIQYF. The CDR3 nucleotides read TGTGCCAGTAGTATAGGGGCAGGGGCAAGGGGCAAAAACATTCAGTACTTC.

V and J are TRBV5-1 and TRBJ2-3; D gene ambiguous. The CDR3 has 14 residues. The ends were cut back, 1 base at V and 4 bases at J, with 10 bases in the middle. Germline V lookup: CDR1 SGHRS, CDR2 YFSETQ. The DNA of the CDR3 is TGCGCCAGCAGCTTGCTTGGTAATGCAGATACGCAGTATTTT. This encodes CASSLLGNADTQYF.